The present T cell receptor (beta chain) was sequenced within a study of blood T cell repertoires in COVID-19 (dated by TCRdb to 2018 to 2020). Background on the whole study: The collaborator samples originated in the United States, Italy and Spain and spanned the acute and convalescent phases of COVID-19. The material from the prospective study consisted of cDNA or gDNA derived from T cells, B-cell-depleted T cells, or PBMCs. Deeply sampled blood TCRbeta repertoires from subjects exposed to, actively infected with, or recovered from COVID-19 were included in the dataset. The repertoires were made available in a free public database intended to serve as a resource for research on the immune response to SARS-CoV-2. Samples were obtained from the ongoing ImmuneRACE study (first 160 participants) and from 1,254 subjects provided by 6 global collaborators. Nearly every sample came with metadata listing a de-identified subject ID, COVID-19 status, age in years and sex. HLA class I and class II types, where available, came from metadata supplied by the sample provider rather than from assay-based typing. Broad study findings and their caveats: The quantity of clinical and demographic metadata differed by source and by participant and was supplied without curation.

The germline V gene provides CDR1 MNHEY and CDR2 SVGAGI. Reading from cysteine to phenylalanine, the CDR3 counts 14 amino acids. Here the CDR3 DNA is all that survives: 42 bases in frame from base 1. V has 8 bases trimmed and J has 6 bases trimmed; junction bases matching no gene number 11. The immunoSEQ Assay, a bias-controlled multiplex PCR, was used to amplify TCRbeta CDR3 regions from genomic DNA. As for how the authors treated the data: The number of nucleated cells in each sample was estimated by amplification of reference gene primers within the assay. To quantify the absolute abundance of each unique TCRbeta CDR3 rearrangement, sequence reads were collapsed and filtered. For each sample, productive Simpson clonality was calculated by taking the square root of Simpson's diversity index across productive rearrangements. TCRdb provides this immuneACCESS table in a form limited to in-frame rearrangements. Some clones are lacking; in checked studies, under half of them reflect an unresolved V gene, and why the rest are absent is not known. The DNA was the basis for D and trimming; V, J and clone size are from that table. This sample has fewer than 250,000 clones in its table, and 83% of those were observed once. The leading ten clones occupy approximately 5% of the sample.

In regard to this clone: This clone's antigen is unknown. Per-base qualities were not stored, and no clone one base away is much larger.

Participants in the prospective study were enrolled through a virtual design, were aged about 18 to 89 years, and lived in fewer than 30 United States geographic areas. In the prospective study, cohorts were assigned on the basis of participant-reported clinical history obtained from a screening survey and a study questionnaire. Exposed participants had been in contact with someone with a PCR-confirmed or clinician-diagnosed COVID-19 case within 2 weeks of study entry. In the prospective study, mobile phlebotomists collected whole blood, serum and a nasopharyngeal or oropharyngeal swab from each participant. Participants in the prospective study had the option to provide additional blood draws and questionnaires over a roughly 2-month period. Before DNA extraction, prospective study blood samples were shipped either frozen or at room temperature.

The sequence was obtained from a woman between 50 and 59 years old who had been exposed to COVID-19. The rearrangement joined TRBV6-5 to TRBJ1-2; 8 central nucleotides agree with TRBD1. The sample consisted of PBMCs or T cells enriched from blood (not recorded which). At the DNA level, the sequence is TGTGCCAGCTACAGGGGGACGATAGGCCATGGCTACACCTTC. Translated, it gives CASYRGTIGHGYTF.